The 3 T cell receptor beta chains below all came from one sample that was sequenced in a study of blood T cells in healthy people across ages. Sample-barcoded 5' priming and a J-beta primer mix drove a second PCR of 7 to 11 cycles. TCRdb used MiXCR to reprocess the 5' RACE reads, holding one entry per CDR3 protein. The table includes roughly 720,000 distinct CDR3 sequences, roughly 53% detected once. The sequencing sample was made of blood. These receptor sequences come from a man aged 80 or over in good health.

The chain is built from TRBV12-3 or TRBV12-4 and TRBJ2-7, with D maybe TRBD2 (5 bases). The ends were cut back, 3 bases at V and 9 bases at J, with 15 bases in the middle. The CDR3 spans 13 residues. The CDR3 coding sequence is TGTGCCAGCAGTTTTGGTCTGGGGAGCGCGCAGTACTTC. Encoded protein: CASSFGLGSAQYF.

The chain's CDR3 is CASSQWYGTNYEQYF. CDR3 sequence (DNA): TGTGCCAGCAGCCAATGGTACGGAACCAACTACGAGCAGTACTTC. The V gene is TRBV28, the J gene TRBJ2-7; D is unresolved. Germline lookup yields CDR1 MDHEN and CDR2 SYDVKM. V was cut by 6 bases and J by 3 bases, with 18 bases left in between. The CDR3 is 15 amino acids.

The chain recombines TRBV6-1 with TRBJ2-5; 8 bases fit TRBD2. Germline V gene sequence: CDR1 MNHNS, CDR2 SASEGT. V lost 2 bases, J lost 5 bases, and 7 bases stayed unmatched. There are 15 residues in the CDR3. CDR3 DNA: TGTGCCAGCAGTGAATGGGAGGCGGGAGGCGAGACCCAGTACTTC. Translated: CASSEWEAGGETQYF.